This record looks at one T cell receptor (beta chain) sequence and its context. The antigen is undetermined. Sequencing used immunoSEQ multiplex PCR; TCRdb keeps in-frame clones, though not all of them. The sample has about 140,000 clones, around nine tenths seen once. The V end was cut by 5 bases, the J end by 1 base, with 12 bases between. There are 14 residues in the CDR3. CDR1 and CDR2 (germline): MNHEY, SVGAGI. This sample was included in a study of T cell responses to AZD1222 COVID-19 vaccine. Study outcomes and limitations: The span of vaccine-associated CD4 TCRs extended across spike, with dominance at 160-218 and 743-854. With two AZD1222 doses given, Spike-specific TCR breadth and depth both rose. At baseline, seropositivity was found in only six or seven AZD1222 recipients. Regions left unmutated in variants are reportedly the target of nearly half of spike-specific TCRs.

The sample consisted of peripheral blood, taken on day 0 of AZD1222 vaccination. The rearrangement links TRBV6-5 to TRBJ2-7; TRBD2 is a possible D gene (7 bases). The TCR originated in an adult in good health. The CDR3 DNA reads TGTGCCAGCAGTCCGAGGGGGGGATCCTACGAGCAGTACTTC. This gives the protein CASSPRGGSYEQYF.